The rows below give T cell receptor beta chains drawn from one sample of a study of T cells in Graves' hyperthyroidism and ophthalmopathy. A single record per CDR3 protein comes from TCRdb applying MiXCR to the multiplex PCR reads. The sample shows 300,000 to 350,000 distinct CDR3 sequences, 21% of them seen only once. The sample consisted of blood. The source of these receptors is a woman between 45 and 60 years old with Graves' hyperthyroidism. Each CDR3 is given with its conserved first and last residue. D genes are given only for firm matches. Clone size appears in some rows only: once, few, many, or a class for an expanded clone.

D gene | J gene | V gene | clone size | CDR3 protein | CDR3 DNA
. | TRBJ1-5 | TRBV9 | many | CASSARGEKPQHF | TGTGCCAGCAGCGCCAGGGGTGAAAAGCCCCAGCATTTT
. | TRBJ1-2 | TRBV20-1 | many | CSATKPGRVNYGYTF | TGCAGTGCTACCAAACCCGGCAGGGTGAACTATGGCTACACCTTC
. | TRBJ1-4 | TRBV7-3 | few | CASSSSHEKLFF | .
TRBD2 | TRBJ2-7 | TRBV7-9 | many | CASSLTLAGAYEQYF | TGTGCCAGCAGCCTAACACTAGCGGGAGCTTACGAGCAGTACTTC
. | TRBJ2-3 | TRBV11-2 | many | CASSPTGAADTQYF | TGTGCCAGCAGCCCGACGGGGGCAGCAGATACGCAGTATTTT
. | TRBJ2-3 | TRBV29-1 | many | CSVVVGPTDTQYF | TGCAGCGTGGTCGTAGGGCCCACAGATACGCAGTATTTT
. | TRBJ1-2 | TRBV9 | . | CASSVVEGRGYTF | TGTGCCAGCAGCGTAGTAGAGGGGAGAGGCTACACCTTC
TRBD1 | TRBJ2-7 | TRBV3-1 | many | CASSLQGNYEQYF | TGTGCCAGCAGCTTACAGGGGAACTACGAGCAGTACTTC
. | TRBJ2-1 | TRBV20-1 | many | CSASDLEQFF | TGCAGTGCTAGTGATCTCGAGCAGTTCTTC
. | TRBJ2-3 | TRBV20-1 | . | CSAEDRGRKDTQYF | TGCAGTGCCGAGGATCGAGGGCGCAAAGATACGCAGTATTTT
. | TRBJ1-5 | TRBV7-2 | many | CASSPGQVSNQPQHF | TGTGCCAGCAGCCCCGGTCAGGTTAGCAATCAGCCCCAGCATTTT
TRBD1 | TRBJ2-5 | TRBV28 | many | CASSSPGQGGETQYF | TGTGCCAGCAGTTCCCCCGGACAGGGCGGGGAGACCCAGTACTTC
. | TRBJ2-3 | TRBV20-1 | many | CSAPSFTDTQYF | TGCAGTGCTCCTAGTTTCACAGATACGCAGTATTTT
. | TRBJ1-2 | TRBV28 | few | CASSPRQVYGYTF | TGTGCCAGCAGTCCTCGACAGGTCTATGGCTACACCTTC
. | TRBJ2-7 | TRBV7-2 | many | CASSFTGTTYEQYF | TGTGCCAGCAGCTTTACCGGGACAACCTACGAGCAGTACTTC
TRBD2 | TRBJ2-5 | TRBV4-1 | many | CASSQGPGGVETQYF | TGCGCCAGCAGCCAAGGGCCGGGGGGGGTGGAGACCCAGTACTTC
. | TRBJ1-1 | TRBV20-1 | many | CSARSPQRDTEAFF | TGCAGTGCTCGTTCGCCCCAACGAGACACTGAAGCTTTCTTT
TRBD2 | TRBJ2-2 | TRBV11-3 | many | CASSRRTSGERGTGELFF | TGTGCCAGCAGCCGGCGGACTAGCGGGGAGCGAGGCACCGGGGAGCTGTTTTTT
. | TRBJ2-7 | TRBV27 | many | CASSLSEARSEQYF | TGTGCCAGCAGTTTATCGGAGGCCCGCTCGGAGCAGTACTTC
. | TRBJ1-2 | TRBV12-3/TRBV12-4 | many | CASSLQTVYGYTF | TGTGCCAGCAGTTTACAGACAGTTTATGGCTACACCTTC
. | TRBJ2-1 | TRBV7-2 | many | CASSLKRQVYNEQFF | TGTGCCAGCAGCTTAAAACGACAGGTCTACAATGAGCAGTTCTTC
. | TRBJ1-2 | TRBV2 | many | CASSVGGANYGYTF | TGTGCCAGCAGTGTTGGCGGCGCTAACTATGGCTACACCTTC
. | TRBJ2-7 | TRBV29-1 | many | CSVESVDYEQYF | TGCAGCGTTGAGAGCGTGGACTACGAGCAGTACTTC